One and the same sample provided the 28 T cell receptor beta chains below, sequenced in a study of T-cell reconstitution after alpha-beta-depleted transplantation in children. A library of TCRbeta sequences, prepared with unique molecular identifiers, was generated. TCRdb fed the PCR reads into MiXCR, producing one record per CDR3 protein. The sample consists of about a million distinct CDR3 sequences, roughly 29% of them appearing once. The source material was PBMCs, mostly from graft donor cells, sampled 360 days after TCRalphabeta/CD19-depleted stem cell transplant. Receptors were obtained from a boy younger than two who had a stem cell transplant for SCID, so the T cells may come from the graft donor.

This clonotype was seen only a few times. The rearrangement uses TRBV25-1 and TRBJ2-7, with 11 bases matching TRBD1. The CDR3 is 14 amino acids. Trimming at V came to 6 bases and at J to 7 bases, leaving 8 bases not matched to a gene. The V gene's germline CDR1 is MGHDK and CDR2 SYGVNS. CDR3: CASRGDRGFGEQYF. DNA for the CDR3: TGTGCCAGCAGGGGGGACAGGGGGTTTGGGGAGCAGTACTTC.

The chain is built from TRBV24-1 and TRBJ2-6; the D is unclear. Germline assignment: CDR1 KGHDR and CDR2 SFDVKD. V was pared by 5 bases and J by 3 bases, with 7 bases between. This CDR3 comprises 14 residues. CDR3 in amino acids: CATSVPIGANVLTF. The CDR3 DNA is TGTGCCACCAGTGTCCCGATTGGGGCCAACGTCCTGACTTTC.

J is TRBJ1-4 and V is TRBV12-3 or TRBV12-4; D is unclear. Trimming stripped 0 bases from V and 4 bases from J, with 9 bases between. This CDR3 has 15 amino acids. CDR3 region: CASSLAAANNEKLFF. CDR3 in DNA: TGTGCCAGCAGTTTAGCGGCAGCTAATAATGAAAAACTGTTTTTT.

The rearrangement uses TRBV24-1 and TRBJ1-5; no firm D call. CDR3 size: 13 residues. Germline assignment: CDR1 KGHDR and CDR2 SFDVKD. V was pared by 6 bases and J by 3 bases, with 8 bases between. This CDR3 reads CATSPGFNQPQHF. The CDR3 DNA reads as TGTGCCACCAGTCCGGGGTTCAATCAGCCCCAGCATTTT.

This clonotype came up many times. The chain recombines TRBV5-6 with TRBJ2-7, with D tentatively TRBD1 (5 bases). V was cut by 4 bases and J by 3 bases, with 8 bases left in between. The CDR3 length is 12 residues. The germline CDR1 and CDR2 sequences are SGHDT and YYEEEE. CDR3 in amino acids: CASSTTVYEQYF. CDR3 nucleotides: TGTGCCAGCAGCACGACAGTCTACGAGCAGTACTTC.

This chain joins TRBV7-2 and TRBJ1-1; D uncertain. The CDR3 sequence is 17 residues long. In germline, CDR1 is SGHTA, CDR2 FQGNSA. The germline V and J ends were trimmed by 3 bases and 1 base, with 18 bases remaining between them. CDR3 amino acids: CASSFQNHRASNTEAFF. The CDR3 DNA sequence: TGTGCCAGCAGCTTCCAGAATCACAGAGCCTCGAACACTGAAGCTTTCTTT.

This clonotype was detected only a few times. The rearrangement links TRBV4-2 to TRBJ2-1; 13 bases agree with TRBD2. V shed 0 bases, J shed 3 bases, and the junction held 2 bases outside the gene matches. CDR1 is LGHNA, CDR2 YNFKEQ, per germline. This CDR3 contains 17 residues. The CDR3 nucleotides read TGTGCCAGCAGCCAAGATTGGACTAGCGGGGGCTACAATGAGCAGTTCTTC. Encoded protein: CASSQDWTSGGYNEQFF.

The chain joins TRBV12-3 or TRBV12-4 to TRBJ1-4; a weak D match, TRBD1 (6 bases). V was trimmed by 8 bases and J by 8 bases, leaving 15 bases between them. The CDR3 totals 13 residues. In DNA, the CDR3 is TGTGCCAGCGGCTTGTGGGACATCGAAAAACTGTTTTTT. Translating gives CASGLWDIEKLFF.

This clonotype was counted between two and nine times. This chain uses TRBV7-8 with TRBJ2-7; no firm D call. The CDR3 runs to 13 residues. Germline loops: CDR1 SGHVS, CDR2 FQNEAQ. V was clipped by 5 bases and J by 3 bases, with 11 bases between them. The CDR3, as DNA: TGTGCCAGCAGCGTGTACCCGGGCTACGAGCAGTACTTC. It codes for CASSVYPGYEQYF. The variable domain in full, with the rest retrieved from reference TRBV7-8 and TRBJ2-7, is GAGVSQSPRYKVAKRGQDVALRCDPISGHVSLFWYQQALGQGPEFLTYFQNEAQLDKSGLPSDRFFAERPEGSVSTLKIQRTQQEDSAVYLCASSVYPGYEQYFGPGTRLTVT.

Comment on this clonotype: Sequence at one end of the junction differs from germline and may be a read error. The gene calls are TRBV10-2 and TRBJ2-5; 14 bases map to TRBD2. The germline V gene encodes CDR1 WSHSY and CDR2 SAAADI. The length of the CDR3 is 16 residues. The CDR3 DNA reads as TGCGCCAACAGTCGGACTAGCGGGGGGCTGGGAGAGACCCAGTACTTC. This encodes CANSRTSGGLGETQYF.

This clonotype has a handful of counts. The chain is built from TRBV12-3 or TRBV12-4 and TRBJ2-1; D gene unclear. The V end lost 3 bases, the J end lost 5 bases, and 11 bases lay between the germline ends. The CDR3 totals 14 residues. The CDR3 region is CASSFSLPHNEQFF. The CDR3 DNA follows: TGTGCCAGCAGTTTTAGCCTACCCCACAATGAGCAGTTCTTC.

This clonotype was observed a few times. The chain is built from TRBV12-3 or TRBV12-4 and TRBJ2-1; 7 bases are shared with TRBD2. The CDR3 length is 15 residues. Unmatched junction bases numbered 11, after V lost 3 bases and J lost 9 bases. The CDR3 DNA reads TGTGCCAGCAGTTTTGGACTAGTGCGAGTGTTTGAGCAGTTCTTC. Translation gives CASSFGLVRVFEQFF.

This clonotype has a handful of counts. The gene calls are TRBV7-2 and TRBJ1-2; no definite D call. Trimming pared 2 bases from V and 3 bases from J, leaving 10 bases between. The CDR3 totals 14 residues. CDR1 and CDR2 (germline): SGHTA, FQGNSA. Written as DNA, the CDR3 is TGTGCCAGCAGCTTATTCCGGGCGGACTATGGCTACACCTTC. Protein: CASSLFRADYGYTF.

V gene TRBV6-1 combines with J gene TRBJ2-1; the D is unclear. Germline V gives CDR1 MNHNS, CDR2 SASEGT. CDR3 length: 16 residues. V shed 5 bases and J shed 0 bases, with 14 bases lying between them. The CDR3 DNA follows: TGTGCCAGCAGTCGCGCCGGCGGTGTCTCCTACAATGAGCAGTTCTTC. It translates to CASSRAGGVSYNEQFF.

The chain recombines TRBV4-3 with TRBJ2-3, with D possibly matching TRBD2 (5 bases). Germline CDR1 and CDR2: LGHNA and YSLEER. The ends were cut back, 0 bases at V and 6 bases at J, with 16 bases in the middle. The CDR3 sequence is 16 residues long. The CDR3 protein is CASSQDHAVGADTQYF. The CDR3 DNA sequence: TGCGCCAGCAGCCAAGACCACGCGGTGGGAGCCGATACGCAGTATTTT.

The sample holds many counts of this clonotype. The chain joins TRBV5-1 to TRBJ1-1, with D perhaps matching TRBD1 (5 bases). Germline CDR1 SGHRS, CDR2 YFSETQ. The CDR3 is 15 amino acids. With 4 bases removed from V and 1 base from J, the gap between germline ends came to 14 bases. CDR3 region: CASSSLQGGNTEAFF. The CDR3 DNA reads as TGCGCCAGCAGCAGCCTCCAGGGCGGGAACACTGAAGCTTTCTTT.

V and J are TRBV4-3 and TRBJ2-7, with D possibly TRBD1 on 6 matching bases. Between the trimmed V and J ends, which lost 4 bases and 7 bases, there was a span of 23 bases. This CDR3 has 16 residues. CDR1 LGHNA and CDR2 YSLEER come from the germline V gene. This CDR3 reads CASSPTADVGAWEQYF. In DNA, the CDR3 is TGCGCCAGCAGCCCAACAGCGGACGTGGGGGCTTGGGAGCAGTACTTC.

The chain couples TRBV12-3 or TRBV12-4 to TRBJ1-1; D is undetermined. V dropped 4 bases and J dropped 5 bases, with 17 bases sitting between them. The CDR3 is made up of 15 amino acids. CDR3 in amino acids: CASSSREDERTEAFF. CDR3 nucleotides: TGTGCCAGCAGTTCAAGGGAGGACGAGAGGACTGAAGCTTTCTTT.

V is TRBV7-9 and J is TRBJ1-4; weak D call: TRBD1 (5 bases). Germline lookup yields CDR1 SEHNR and CDR2 FQNEAQ (reference sequence). The CDR3 is 15 amino acids. Trimming removed 4 bases from V and 5 bases from J, with 14 bases in between. Here the CDR3 reads CASSWRGLTNEKLFF. CDR3 coding DNA: TGTGCCAGCAGCTGGAGGGGTCTTACAAATGAAAAACTGTTTTTT.

In its sample, this clonotype was seen a few times. The chain carries TRBV10-2 and TRBJ1-2; D uncertain. The CDR3 loop spans 11 amino acids. Trimming cost V 7 bases and J 8 bases, with 11 bases left between them. The germline V gene has CDR1 WSHSY and CDR2 SAAADI. The DNA for the CDR3 is TGCGCCAGCAAGGAGAATAACGGCTACACCTTC. As protein: CASKENNGYTF.

This chain joins TRBV7-3 and TRBJ2-1, with no clear D. Germline lookup yields CDR1 SGHTA and CDR2 FQGTGA. The CDR3 loop spans 14 amino acids. The ends were cut back, 1 base at V and 4 bases at J, with 8 bases in the middle. The CDR3 nucleotides are TGTGCCAGCAGCTTAAGGGCAACTTACAATGAGCAGTTCTTC. This encodes CASSLRATYNEQFF.

The CDR3 nucleotides read TGTGCCAGCAGTGAGTGGTTATTATCTAAAAACATTCAGTACTTC. Protein product: CASSEWLLSKNIQYF. The J gene is TRBJ2-4, the V gene TRBV2, with D hard to call. Trimming left V 3 bases short and J 4 bases short, with 13 bases between. The CDR3 is made up of 15 amino acids. Germline-derived CDR1 and CDR2 are SNHLY and FYNNEI.

The chain recombines TRBV7-2 with TRBJ1-2; D ambiguous. Germline CDR1 and CDR2: SGHTA and FQGNSA. The length of the CDR3 is 13 residues. V dropped 10 bases and J dropped 7 bases, with 19 bases sitting between them. CDR3 coding DNA: TGTGCCACCCCGCCGTCGGAGGCGGGTGGCTACACCTTC. Translated: CATPPSEAGGYTF.

A few counts support this clonotype. V and J are TRBV15 and TRBJ2-3, with a possible D match to TRBD1 (5 bases). The CDR3 totals 15 residues. The V and J ends lost 1 base and 5 bases respectively, with 13 bases between them. Germline loops: CDR1 LNHNV, CDR2 YYDKDF (reference sequence). As DNA, the CDR3 is TGTGCCACCAGCAGAGCGGACACCTTGAGAGATACGCAGTATTTT. It specifies CATSRADTLRDTQYF.

This clonotype appeared a few times. The gene calls are TRBV7-6 and TRBJ2-5; a weak D match, TRBD2 (7 bases). V was trimmed by 4 bases and J by 5 bases, leaving 20 bases between them. The CDR3 contains 16 residues. In germline, CDR1 is SGHVS, CDR2 FNYEAQ. The CDR3 is CASSSSMGGGRETQYF. DNA of the CDR3: TGTGCCAGCAGCTCAAGTATGGGGGGGGGCCGGGAGACCCAGTACTTC.

This clonotype has more than one count but fewer than ten. The junction does not match germline at one end; this may be a read error. The CDR3 DNA is TGCGCCAGCAGCTTGGTGCCTAGCGGGGGCCTAGTGGGCTTC. Protein sequence: CASSLVPSGGLVGF. The chain carries TRBV5-1 and TRBJ2-1; the match to TRBD2 covers 10 bases. Germline CDR1 is SGHRS and CDR2 is YFSETQ. The CDR3 sequence is 14 residues long.

V usage is TRBV20-1 and J usage is TRBJ2-1, with TRBD1 matching 9 bases. J gave up 2 bases and V 5 bases, and 4 bases lay outside the gene matches. The CDR3 has 14 amino acids. Germline lookup yields CDR1 DFQATT and CDR2 SNEGSKA (reference sequence). The CDR3 bases are TGCAGTGCTTGGACAGGGGCCCCCTACAATGAGCAGTTCTTC. Translation: CSAWTGAPYNEQFF.

This chain connects TRBV5-6 to TRBJ2-2; D is unresolved. The CDR3 extends over 16 amino acids. With 4 bases removed from V and 0 bases from J, the gap between germline ends came to 13 bases. The germline V gene encodes CDR1 SGHDT and CDR2 YYEEEE. CDR3 in amino acids: CASSPRTIANTGELFF. In DNA, the CDR3 is TGTGCCAGCAGCCCCAGGACCATTGCGAACACCGGGGAGCTGTTTTTT.